These 22 T cell receptor beta chains came from one sample sequenced in a study of shared clonotypes between healthy human individuals. Assay: immunoSEQ multiplex PCR; the TCRdb copy retains only in-frame clones and omits some. The table has a few million clones, more than 90% seen once; the top ten hold around 0.14%. Input material: naive CD4+ T cells sorted from blood. Subset of the sample: CD45RA+ positively selected. The receptors come from a man between 18 and 29 years old in good health.

The chain couples TRBV14 to TRBJ1-4, with 7 bases identical to TRBD1. This CDR3 contains 13 residues. Per germline, CDR1 SGHDN and CDR2 FVKESK. The V gene end was trimmed by 5 bases and the J gene end by 8 bases; junction bases not matched to a gene: 5. CDR3 protein: CASSLIRGEKLFF. Here the CDR3 DNA reads TGTGCCAGCAGCTTAATCAGGGGGGAAAAACTGTTTTTT.

This clone has a single count. V is TRBV2 and J is TRBJ2-1; TRBD1 agrees at 7 bases. The CDR3 runs 12 residues. V trimming: 9 bases; J trimming: 4 bases; junction bases outside the gene matches: 3. Germline lookup yields CDR1 SNHLY and CDR2 FYNNEI. The CDR3 loop reads CARGQVYNEQFF. CDR3 nucleotide sequence: TGTGCCAGAGGACAGGTATACAATGAGCAGTTCTTC. The full variable domain, with the rest looked up from reference TRBV2 and TRBJ2-1, is EPEVTQTPSHQVTQMGQEVILRCVPISNHLYFYWYRQILGQKVEFLVSFYNNEISEKSEIFDDQFSVERPDGSNFTLKIRSTKLEDSAMYFCARGQVYNEQFFGPGTRLTVL.

The chain recombines TRBV5-1 with TRBJ2-1; the D is unclear. V shed 2 bases and J shed 4 bases, with 13 bases lying between them. The CDR3 has 15 amino acids. Germline CDR1 is SGHRS and CDR2 is YFSETQ. CDR3 loop: CASSLVPRVYNEQFF. The CDR3, as DNA: TGCGCCAGCAGCTTAGTGCCTCGGGTGTACAATGAGCAGTTCTTC.

This sequence joins TRBV7-2 and TRBJ2-3; tentative D call: TRBD2 (5 bases). Germline values: CDR1 SGHTA, CDR2 FQGNSA. V lost 1 base and J 0 bases, leaving 11 bases between the germline ends. This CDR3 has 16 amino acids. CDR3 sequence: CASSLVSGVSTDTQYF. The CDR3, as DNA: TGTGCCAGCAGCTTAGTAAGCGGAGTGAGCACAGATACGCAGTATTTT.

The gene calls are TRBV27 and TRBJ1-6; D is uncertain. The CDR3 spans 19 residues. The V gene lost 7 bases and the J gene lost 5 bases, with 27 bases spanning the gap. Germline assignment: CDR1 MNHEY and CDR2 SMNVEV (reference sequence). The CDR3 loop reads CASTAAPFIGVPDNSPLHF. For the CDR3, the DNA is TGTGCCAGCACGGCCGCCCCCTTTATTGGGGTTCCCGATAATTCACCCCTCCACTTT.

J is TRBJ2-5 and V is TRBV5-8, with D possibly matching TRBD2 (6 bases). There are 14 residues in the CDR3. With 3 bases removed from V and 4 bases from J, the gap between germline ends came to 13 bases. Germline V gene data show CDR1 as SGHTS and CDR2 as YDEGEE. The CDR3 nucleotides are TGTGCCAGCAGCTGGAAAGGGCGGGGAGAGACCCAGTACTTC. Its translation is CASSWKGRGETQYF.

CDR3 residues: CASSLDGSSRETQYF. The DNA of the CDR3 is TGTGCCAGCAGCTTAGACGGGAGTTCGCGTGAGACCCAGTACTTC. The chain has TRBV11-3 and TRBJ2-5; D is possibly TRBD2 (6 bases). The CDR3 totals 15 residues. CDR1 is SGHNT and CDR2 is YENEEA in the germline V gene. V was shortened by 0 bases and J by 5 bases, with 13 bases between the two germline ends.

The table lists this clone with a count of one. This chain uses TRBV2 with TRBJ2-7; the match to TRBD2 covers 14 bases. Germline CDR1 is SNHLY and CDR2 is FYNNEI. Trimming cost V 6 bases and J 3 bases; bases outside gene matches: 13. This CDR3 comprises 18 residues. This CDR3 reads CASRARTSGRKGGYEQYF. CDR3 nucleotides: TGTGCCAGCAGGGCGAGGACTAGCGGGAGGAAAGGAGGCTACGAGCAGTACTTC.

The CDR3 protein is CASSGGSYEQYF. CDR3 in DNA: TGTGCCAGCAGCGGGGGGTCCTACGAGCAGTACTTC. The chain is built from TRBV6-6 and TRBJ2-7; the match to TRBD2 covers 7 bases. Losses at the gene ends were 6 bases for V and 1 base for J; bases not matched to a gene: 0. Germline CDR1 and CDR2: MNHNY and SVGAGI (reference sequence). The length of the CDR3 is 12 residues.

For this clone: Other nucleotide sequences in the sample specify the same CDR3. The chain joins TRBV2 to TRBJ2-7; D uncertain. Trimming removed 3 bases at V and 2 bases at J, with 5 bases between. The CDR3 extends over 12 amino acids. CDR1 is SNHLY, CDR2 FYNNEI, per germline. The chain's CDR3 is CASSEEPYEQYF. CDR3 DNA: TGTGCCAGCAGTGAGGAGCCCTACGAGCAGTACTTC.

J is TRBJ2-7 and V is TRBV6-6; D is unclear. The CDR3 is 14 residues long. Trimming took 6 bases from V and 0 from J, leaving 12 bases between them. Germline CDR1 and CDR2: MNHNY and SVGAGI (reference sequence). The CDR3 nucleotides read TGTGCCAGCAGCACCCATTCTACCTCCTACGAGCAGTACTTC. Protein: CASSTHSTSYEQYF.

The CDR3 protein is CASSEYYGGARSEQYF. In nucleotides, the CDR3 is TGTGCCAGCAGTGAATATTACGGGGGCGCACGATCCGAGCAGTACTTC. The gene calls are TRBV25-1 and TRBJ2-7; D might be TRBD1 or TRBD2, each matching 6 bases. The V end lost 0 bases, the J end lost 6 bases, and 18 bases lay between the germline ends. Germline V gives CDR1 MGHDK, CDR2 SYGVNS. This CDR3 is 16 amino acids long.

This clone appeared a few times. The same CDR3 is also encoded by other DNA sequences in this sample. J is TRBJ2-7 and V is TRBV5-1; no definite D call. Trimming left V 2 bases short and J 0 bases short, with 0 bases between. Germline values: CDR1 SGHRS, CDR2 YFSETQ. This CDR3 region has 11 residues. CDR3 sequence reads: CASSFSYEQYF. DNA of the CDR3: TGCGCCAGCAGCTTCTCCTACGAGCAGTACTTC.

The rearrangement links TRBV11-2 to TRBJ2-7, with 8 bases fitting TRBD2. CDR3 size: 14 residues. The ends lost 6 bases at V and 6 bases at J; junction bases unmatched: 10. Germline V gene data show CDR1 as SGHAT and CDR2 as FQNNGV. The CDR3 bases are TGTGCCAGCAGACCCACCGGGAGGGCCAGCGAGCAGTACTTC. It yields the protein CASRPTGRASEQYF.

Concerning this clone: The junction departs from the called germline gene at one end, perhaps through a read error. The chain carries TRBV5-1 and TRBJ2-7; a possible D gene is TRBD1 (6 bases). Germline CDR1 is SGHRS and CDR2 is YFSETQ. The length of the CDR3 is 14 residues. CDR3 in DNA: TGCGCCAGCAGCTTGGAACAGGGCTCCTACGGGCAGTACTTC. As protein: CASSLEQGSYGQYF.

The table lists this clone with a count of one. The CDR3: CASSLEGTSDEQFF. As DNA, the CDR3 is TGTGCCAGCAGCCTGGAAGGGACTAGCGATGAGCAGTTCTTC. This sequence joins TRBV7-3 and TRBJ2-1; 10 positions agree with TRBD2. Germline V gene lookup returns CDR1 SGHTA and CDR2 FQGTGA. V dropped 5 bases and J dropped 8; count of bases not matched to a gene: 6. The CDR3 spans 14 residues.

The rearrangement links TRBV9 to TRBJ2-7, with TRBD1 matching over 7 bases. V lost 4 bases, J lost 2 bases, and 6 bases stayed unmatched. The CDR3 has 14 amino acids. Germline loops: CDR1 SGDLS, CDR2 YYNGEE. CDR3 amino acids: CASSNRDSTYEQYF. In DNA, the CDR3 is TGTGCCAGCAGCAACCGGGACAGTACCTACGAGCAGTACTTC.

The chain couples TRBV19 to TRBJ2-7; TRBD1 matches 8 bases. Unmatched junction bases numbered 6, after V lost 7 bases and J lost 4 bases. Germline V gives CDR1 LNHDA, CDR2 SQIVND (reference sequence). The CDR3 is made up of 13 amino acids. The CDR3 loop reads CASKRQGAYEQYF. The CDR3, as DNA: TGTGCCAGTAAGAGGCAGGGGGCGTACGAGCAGTACTTC.

The chain uses TRBV6-1 and TRBJ2-4; 8 bases line up with TRBD1. Germline trimming cut 4 bases from V and 5 bases from J; bases unmatched to any gene: 7. The CDR3 is 15 amino acids. CDR1 and CDR2 from the germline V gene are MNHNS and SASEGT. CDR3 sequence (DNA): TGTGCCAGCAGTGTCCCCCAGGGGGCGGAAAACATTCAGTACTTC. Encoded protein: CASSVPQGAENIQYF.

The J gene is TRBJ2-5, the V gene TRBV9; 10 bases fit TRBD2. Gene TRBJ2-7 matches the end of the DNA better, so the J call may be wrong. Looked up from germline, CDR1 is SGDLS and CDR2 is YYNGEE. This CDR3 has 15 amino acids. The CDR3 DNA reads as TGTGCCAGCAGCGTTTCTAGCGGGAGTTCCTACGAGCAGTACTTC. This codes for CASSVSSGSSYEQYF.

In regard to this clone: The same CDR3 arises from other DNA sequences in this sample as well. This chain connects TRBV20-1 to TRBJ1-3; D gene unclear. Per the germline V gene, CDR1 is DFQATT and CDR2 is SNEGSKA (reference sequence). This CDR3 is built from 11 residues. Trimming cost V 4 bases and J 0 bases, with 1 base left between them. The CDR3 coding sequence is TGCAGTGCTATCTCTGGAAACACCATATATTTT. The encoded protein is CSAISGNTIYF.

V is TRBV5-4 and J is TRBJ1-6; 8 bases are shared with TRBD1. Germline CDR1 SGHNT, CDR2 YYREEE (reference sequence). The CDR3 has 15 residues. After removal of 4 bases from V and 7 bases from J, the junction contained 7 bases not matched to a gene. CDR3 sequence reads: CASSPAGQENSPLHF. The CDR3 DNA reads TGTGCCAGCAGCCCGGCGGGACAGGAGAATTCACCCCTCCACTTT.